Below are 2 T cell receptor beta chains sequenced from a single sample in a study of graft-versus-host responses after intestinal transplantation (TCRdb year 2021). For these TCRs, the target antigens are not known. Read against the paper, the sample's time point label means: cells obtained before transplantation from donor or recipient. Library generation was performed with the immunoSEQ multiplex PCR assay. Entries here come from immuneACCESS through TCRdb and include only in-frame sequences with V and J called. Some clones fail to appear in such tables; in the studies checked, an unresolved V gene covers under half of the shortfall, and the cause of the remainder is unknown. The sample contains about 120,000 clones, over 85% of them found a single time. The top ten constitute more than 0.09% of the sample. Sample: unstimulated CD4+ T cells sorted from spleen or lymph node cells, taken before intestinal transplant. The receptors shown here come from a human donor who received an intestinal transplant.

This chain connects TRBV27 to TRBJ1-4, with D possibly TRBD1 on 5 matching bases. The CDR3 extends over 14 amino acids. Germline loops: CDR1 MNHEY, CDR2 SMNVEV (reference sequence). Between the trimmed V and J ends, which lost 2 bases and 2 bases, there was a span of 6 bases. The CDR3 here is CASSLRGTNEKLFF. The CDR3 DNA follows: TGTGCCAGCAGTTTACGGGGGACTAATGAAAAACTGTTTTTT.

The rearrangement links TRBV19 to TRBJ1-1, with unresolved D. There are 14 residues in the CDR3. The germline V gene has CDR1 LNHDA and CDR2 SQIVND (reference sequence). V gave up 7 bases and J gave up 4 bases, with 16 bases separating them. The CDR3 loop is CASIKMGRSTEAFF. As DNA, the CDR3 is TGTGCCAGTATCAAAATGGGGAGGAGCACTGAAGCTTTCTTT.